This T cell receptor beta chain derives from a study of shared clonotypes between healthy human individuals. The authors ran the assay at deep level. Using immunoSEQ multiplex PCR, the repertoire was profiled, and TCRdb retains in-frame clones only, with some absent. The sample shows about 1.5 million clones, nearly 99% of them seen only once. Looked up from germline, CDR1 is DFQATT and CDR2 is SNEGSKA (reference sequence). The CDR3 totals 11 residues. V was clipped by 4 bases and J by 3 bases, with 6 bases between them. In the CD4+ fraction, cells were divided into CD45RA+ naive and CD45RA-negative memory subsets. About this clone: Its antigen is not known.

The study, taken as a whole, reports: A reduction in generation probabilities was seen for non-shared clonotypes relative to those shared by all four donors. The authors expected sequencing depth to affect clonotype sharing among donors.

The rearrangement joins TRBV20-1 to TRBJ2-5; D is uncertain. The receptor was isolated from a man aged 30 to 39 in good health. Sequencing was performed on naive CD4+ T cells sorted from blood. The subset was: CD45RA+ positively selected. This chain's CDR3 is CSAKSKETQYF. The DNA for the CDR3 is TGCAGTGCTAAATCGAAAGAGACCCAGTACTTC.